These 17 T cell receptor beta chains share one sample of origin, sequenced in a study of blood T cell repertoires in COVID-19. TCRdb's copy holds only in-frame clones and misses some; the assay was immunoSEQ multiplex PCR. The sample carries roughly 40,000 clones, about 90% recorded once. The sample taken for sequencing was peripheral blood. All receptors come from a woman aged 70-85 years with acute or convalescent COVID-19.

This rearrangement joins TRBV5-1 to TRBJ2-1, with 10 bases matching TRBD2. CDR3 size: 14 residues. CDR1 SGHRS and CDR2 YFSETQ come from the germline V gene. Unmatched junction bases numbered 7, after V lost 5 bases and J lost 8 bases. CDR3 sequence (DNA): TGCGCCAGCAGTAGGCTAGCGGGAGCGGATGAGCAGTTCTTC. Its protein is CASSRLAGADEQFF.

The chain links TRBV6-2 or TRBV6-3 to TRBJ2-2; unclear D gene. This CDR3 is built from 16 residues. V shed 0 bases and J shed 0 bases, with 8 bases lying between them. Germline V gene data show CDR1 as MNHEY and CDR2 as SVGEGT. CDR3 sequence: CASSYSAETNTGELFF. Here the CDR3 DNA reads TGTGCCAGCAGTTACTCGGCGGAGACGAACACCGGGGAGCTGTTTTTT.

This sequence joins TRBV30 and TRBJ1-5, with D unresolved. Per the germline V gene, CDR1 is GTSNPN and CDR2 is SVGIG (reference sequence). V was cut by 0 bases and J by 7 bases, with 16 bases left in between. This CDR3 spans 15 amino acids. The CDR3, as DNA: TGTGCCTGGAGTGTACGGAGAGGTTTAGGACAGCCCCAGCATTTT. Translating it yields CAWSVRRGLGQPQHF.

The chain has TRBV7-6 and TRBJ2-3; TRBD1 aligns across 7 bases. Germline CDR1 is SGHVS and CDR2 is FNYEAQ. V trimming: 4 bases; J trimming: 5 bases; junction bases outside the gene matches: 9. This CDR3 region has 15 residues. This CDR3 is CASSSTFTGVDTQYF. In DNA form, the CDR3 reads TGTGCCAGCAGCTCAACCTTTACAGGGGTAGATACGCAGTATTTT.

The chain couples TRBV7-9 to TRBJ1-3; 11 bases match TRBD1. Germline V gives CDR1 SEHNR, CDR2 FQNEAQ (reference sequence). The trim removed 4 bases at V and 8 bases at J, leaving 4 bases unmatched. CDR3 length: 14 residues. The CDR3 reads CASSSGQGAYTIYF. In DNA form, the CDR3 reads TGTGCCAGCAGCTCCGGACAGGGGGCGTACACCATATATTTT.

This clone appeared once. The J gene is TRBJ2-7, the V gene TRBV4-3; 13 bases are shared with TRBD2. V shed 4 bases and J 4 bases; nucleotides not matched to a gene: 4. Germline-derived CDR1 and CDR2 are LGHNA and YSLEER. The CDR3 extends over 15 amino acids. The CDR3 protein is CASSLGLAGPYEQYV. CDR3 in DNA: TGCGCCAGCAGCCTGGGACTAGCGGGACCGTACGAGCAGTACGTC.

J is TRBJ2-2 and V is TRBV6-5; 11 bases are shared with TRBD2. Trimming removed 5 bases from V and 7 bases from J; junction bases left unmatched: 6. Germline CDR1 is MNHEY and CDR2 is SVGAGI. The CDR3 runs to 15 residues. In DNA form, the CDR3 reads TGTGCCAGCAGTACTAGCGGGGGTAATGGCGGGGAGCTGTTTTTT. Residues: CASSTSGGNGGELFF.

V is TRBV18 and J is TRBJ2-5; perhaps TRBD1 as D (6 bases). Germline CDR1 reads KGHSH; CDR2 reads LQKENI. V was shortened by 6 bases and J by 2 bases, with 13 bases between the two germline ends. The CDR3 consists of 14 residues. The DNA of the CDR3 is TGTGCCAGCTCCCCCGGACAGCGACAAGAGACCCAGTACTTC. Translating it yields CASSPGQRQETQYF.

This clone was seen a single time. The V call is TRBV18, the J call TRBJ2-1; the match to TRBD2 covers 11 bases. With V trimmed by 3 bases and J by 2 bases, 0 bases remained unmatched. This CDR3 region has 15 residues. CDR1 is KGHSH and CDR2 is LQKENI in the germline V gene. In nucleotides, the CDR3 is TGTGCCAGCTCACCGGGACTAGCGGCCTACAATGAGCAGTTCTTC. The encoded protein is CASSPGLAAYNEQFF.

In its sample, this clone was seen a few times. The chain uses TRBV7-8 and TRBJ2-1; TRBD2 matches at 11 bases. Trimming cost V 1 base and J 7 bases; bases outside gene matches: 12. CDR3 length: 18 amino acids. Germline-derived CDR1 and CDR2 are SGHVS and FQNEAQ. The CDR3 DNA sequence: TGTGCCAGCAGCTTAGGGATGATAGCGGGAGGGCCGATGAATGAGCAGTTCTTC. Its protein product is CASSLGMIAGGPMNEQFF.

The chain recombines TRBV6-6 with TRBJ2-1; the D gene is possibly TRBD2 (6 bases). From germline, CDR1 is MNHNY and CDR2 SVGAGI (reference sequence). This CDR3 has 11 amino acids. V shed 8 bases and J shed 6 bases, with 8 bases lying between them. The CDR3, as DNA: TGTGCCAGCGCTAGCGTCAATGAGCAGTTCTTC. Translating it yields CASASVNEQFF.

The chain links TRBV3-1 (or the pseudogene TRBV3-2) to TRBJ2-7; 7 nucleotides align to TRBD2. Germline V gene lookup returns CDR1 LGHDT and CDR2 YNNKEL (reference sequence). The CDR3 sequence is 13 residues long. The junction had 8 bases not matched to a gene; V was cut back by 3 bases and J by 9 bases. The CDR3 DNA reads as TGTGCCAGCAGCCACGCGGGAGACGGCCCGCAGTACGTC. This gives the protein CASSHAGDGPQYV.

The chain uses TRBV5-8 and TRBJ1-1; D is perhaps TRBD1 (6 bases). The CDR3 is made up of 16 amino acids. Trimming cost V 4 bases and J 4 bases, with 20 bases left between them. CDR1 is SGHTS and CDR2 is YDEGEE in the germline V gene. CDR3 DNA: TGTGCCAGCAGCCCCCTGGGTGGGGGGGCTAGCACTGAAGCTTTCTTT. Its translation is CASSPLGGGASTEAFF. The full variable domain, rest sourced from reference TRBV5-8 and TRBJ1-1, is EAGVTQSPTHLIKTRGQQATLRCSPISGHTSVYWYQQALGLGLQFLLWYDEGEERNRGNFPPRFSGRQFPNYSSELNVNALELEDSALYLCASSPLGGGASTEAFFGQGTRLTVV.

The rearrangement joins TRBV27 to TRBJ2-1; TRBD2 aligns across 13 bases. J lost 2 bases, V lost 6 bases, and 13 bases had no gene match. This CDR3 has 19 amino acids. Germline V gives CDR1 MNHEY, CDR2 SMNVEV (reference sequence). The CDR3 here is CASSLGLAGAPLPYNEQFF. The CDR3 DNA sequence: TGTGCCAGCAGCCTCGGACTAGCGGGGGCGCCTCTGCCCTACAATGAGCAGTTCTTC.

This clone appeared a single time. Written as DNA, the CDR3 is TGTGCCACTGCCCACCCACCCGAGACAGATACGCAGTATTTT. It is translated as CATAHPPETDTQYF. The V and J genes are TRBV25-1 and TRBJ2-3; D gene unclear. The germline gives CDR1 MGHDK, CDR2 SYGVNS. The CDR3 consists of 14 residues. V dropped 10 bases and J dropped 3 bases, with 17 bases sitting between them.

The CDR3 reads CASSSIGTGGEKLFF. In DNA, the CDR3 is TGTGCCAGTAGTAGTATAGGGACAGGGGGGGAAAAACTGTTTTTT. This rearrangement joins TRBV19 to TRBJ1-4; 11 nucleotides line up with TRBD1. Trimming took 4 bases from V and 8 from J; bases not matched to a gene: 6. The CDR3 runs 15 residues. CDR1 is LNHDA and CDR2 is SQIVND in the germline V gene (reference sequence).

The chain carries TRBV15 and TRBJ1-1; 7 bases match TRBD1. The CDR3 is 15 amino acids. The V segment lost 1 base and the J segment 7 bases; nucleotides outside the gene matches: 9. Germline V CDR1 and CDR2: LNHNV, YYDKDF (reference sequence). CDR3 in amino acids: CATSRGGQAGGEAFF. The CDR3 DNA reads TGTGCCACCAGCAGAGGCGGACAGGCAGGGGGTGAAGCTTTCTTT.